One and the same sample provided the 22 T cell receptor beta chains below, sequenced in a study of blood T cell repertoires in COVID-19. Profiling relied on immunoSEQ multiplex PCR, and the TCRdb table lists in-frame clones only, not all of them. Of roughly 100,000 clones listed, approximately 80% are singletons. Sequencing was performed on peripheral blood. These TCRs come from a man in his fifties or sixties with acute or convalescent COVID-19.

CDR3 sequence: CATGEYYAEAFF. CDR3 sequence (DNA): TGTGCCACAGGGGAGTACTACGCTGAAGCTTTCTTT. The V and J genes are TRBV10-3 and TRBJ1-1, with a tentative D call TRBD1 (6 bases). The CDR3 is 12 residues long. Germline CDR1 is ENHRY and CDR2 is SYGVKD. V dropped 10 bases and J dropped 6 bases, with 15 bases sitting between them.

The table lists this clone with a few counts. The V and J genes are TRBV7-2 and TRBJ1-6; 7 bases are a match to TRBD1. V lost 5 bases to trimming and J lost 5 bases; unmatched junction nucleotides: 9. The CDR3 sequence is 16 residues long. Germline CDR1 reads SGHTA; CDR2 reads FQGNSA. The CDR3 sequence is CASSIKPGQNNSPLHF. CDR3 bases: TGTGCCAGCAGCATAAAGCCGGGACAGAATAATTCACCCCTCCACTTT. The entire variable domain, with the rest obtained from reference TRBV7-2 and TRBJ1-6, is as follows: GAGVSQSPSNKVTEKGKDVELRCDPISGHTALYWYRQSLGQGLEFLIYFQGNSAPDKSGLPSDRFSAERTGGSVSTLTIQRTQQEDSAVYLCASSIKPGQNNSPLHFGNGTRLTVT.

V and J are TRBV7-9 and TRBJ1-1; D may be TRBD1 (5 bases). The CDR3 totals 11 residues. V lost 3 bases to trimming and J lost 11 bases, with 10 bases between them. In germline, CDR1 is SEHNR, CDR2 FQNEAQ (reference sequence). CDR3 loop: CASSLSGGAFF. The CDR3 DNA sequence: TGTGCCAGCAGCTTGAGCGGGGGTGCTTTCTTT.

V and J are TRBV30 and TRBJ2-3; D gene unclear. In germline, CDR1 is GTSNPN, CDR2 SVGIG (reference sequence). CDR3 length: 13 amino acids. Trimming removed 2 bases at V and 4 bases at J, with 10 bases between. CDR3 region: CAWSRGAADTQYF. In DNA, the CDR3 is TGTGCCTGGAGTCGCGGTGCCGCAGATACGCAGTATTTT. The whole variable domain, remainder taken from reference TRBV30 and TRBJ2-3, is SQTIHQWPATLVQPVGSPLSLECTVEGTSNPNLYWYRQAAGRGLQLLFYSVGIGQISSEVPQNLSASRPQDRQFILSSKKLLLSDSGFYLCAWSRGAADTQYFGPGTRLTVL.

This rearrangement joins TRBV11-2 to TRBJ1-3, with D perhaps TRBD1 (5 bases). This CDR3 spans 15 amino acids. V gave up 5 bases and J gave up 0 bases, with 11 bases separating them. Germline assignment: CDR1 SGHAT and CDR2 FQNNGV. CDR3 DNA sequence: TGTGCCAGCAGCCCTGGGACTTTCTCTGGAAACACCATATATTTT. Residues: CASSPGTFSGNTIYF.

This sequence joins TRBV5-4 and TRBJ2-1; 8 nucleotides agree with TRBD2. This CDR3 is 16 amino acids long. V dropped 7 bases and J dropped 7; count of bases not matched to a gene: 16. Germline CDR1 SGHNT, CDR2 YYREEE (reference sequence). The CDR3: CASSPALSGSWNEQFF. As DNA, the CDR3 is TGTGCCAGCTCCCCAGCTTTGAGCGGGAGTTGGAATGAGCAGTTCTTC.

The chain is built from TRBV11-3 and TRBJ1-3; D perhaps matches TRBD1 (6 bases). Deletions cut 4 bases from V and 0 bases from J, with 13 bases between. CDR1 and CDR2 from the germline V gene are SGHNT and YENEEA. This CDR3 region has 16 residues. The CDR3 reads CASSSRDTSSGNTIYF. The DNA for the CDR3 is TGTGCCAGCAGCTCTCGGGACACTTCCTCTGGAAACACCATATATTTT.

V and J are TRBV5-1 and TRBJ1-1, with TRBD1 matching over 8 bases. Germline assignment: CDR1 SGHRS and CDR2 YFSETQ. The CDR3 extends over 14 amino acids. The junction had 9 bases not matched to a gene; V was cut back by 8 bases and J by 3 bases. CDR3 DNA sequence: TGCGCCAGAGGAAGGGACAGGAGCTACACTGAAGCTTTCTTT. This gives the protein CARGRDRSYTEAFF.

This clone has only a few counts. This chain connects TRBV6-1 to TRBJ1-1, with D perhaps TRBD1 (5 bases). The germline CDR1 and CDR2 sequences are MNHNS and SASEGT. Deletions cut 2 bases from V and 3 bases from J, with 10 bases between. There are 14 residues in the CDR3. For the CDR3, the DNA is TGTGCCAGCAGTGAATTTTGGGGGGACACTGAAGCTTTCTTT. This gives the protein CASSEFWGDTEAFF.

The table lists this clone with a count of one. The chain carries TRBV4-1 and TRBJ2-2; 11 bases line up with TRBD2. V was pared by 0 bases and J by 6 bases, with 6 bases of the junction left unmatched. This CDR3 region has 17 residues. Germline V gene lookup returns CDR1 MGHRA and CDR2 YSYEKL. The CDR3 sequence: CASSQERLAGIPGELFF. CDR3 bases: TGCGCCAGCAGCCAAGAACGACTAGCGGGAATCCCCGGGGAGCTGTTTTTT.

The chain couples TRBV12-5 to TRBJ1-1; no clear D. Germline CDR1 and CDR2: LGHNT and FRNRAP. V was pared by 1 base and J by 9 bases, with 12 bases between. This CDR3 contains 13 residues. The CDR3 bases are TGTGCTAGTGGTTTGGGGGCGATCGGCAAAGCTTTCTTT. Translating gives CASGLGAIGKAFF.

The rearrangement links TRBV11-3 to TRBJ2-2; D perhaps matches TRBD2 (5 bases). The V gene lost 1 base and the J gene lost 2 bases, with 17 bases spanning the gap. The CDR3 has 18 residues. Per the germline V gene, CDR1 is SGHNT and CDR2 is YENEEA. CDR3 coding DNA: TGTGCCAGCAGCTTAGTAGCAGGAGCGGACCGAAACACCGGGGAGCTGTTTTTT. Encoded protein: CASSLVAGADRNTGELFF.

CDR3 sequence reads: CASSPANSGGEQFF. CDR3 nucleotides: TGTGCCAGCTCACCCGCTAATAGCGGGGGTGAGCAGTTCTTC. V usage is TRBV18 and J usage is TRBJ2-1; 9 positions agree with TRBD2. The germline V gene encodes CDR1 KGHSH and CDR2 LQKENI. The CDR3 has 14 residues. V shed 3 bases, J shed 9 bases, and the junction held 6 bases outside the gene matches.

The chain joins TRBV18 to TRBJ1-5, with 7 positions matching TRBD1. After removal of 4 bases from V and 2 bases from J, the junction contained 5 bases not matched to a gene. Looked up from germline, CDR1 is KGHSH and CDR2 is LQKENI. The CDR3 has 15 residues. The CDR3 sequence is CASSQGAGGNQPQHF. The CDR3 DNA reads TGTGCCAGCTCACAGGGGGCTGGTGGCAATCAGCCCCAGCATTTT. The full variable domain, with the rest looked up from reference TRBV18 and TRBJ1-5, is NAGVMQNPRHLVRRRGQEARLRCSPMKGHSHVYWYRQLPEEGLKFMVYLQKENIIDESGMPKERFSAEFPKEGPSILRIQQVVRGDSAAYFCASSQGAGGNQPQHFGDGTRLSIL.

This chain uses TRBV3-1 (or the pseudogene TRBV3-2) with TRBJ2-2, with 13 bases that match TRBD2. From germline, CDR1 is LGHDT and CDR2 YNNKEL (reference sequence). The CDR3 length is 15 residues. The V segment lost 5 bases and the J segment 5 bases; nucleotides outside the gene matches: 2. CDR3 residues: CASSKTSGRTGELFF. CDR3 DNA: TGTGCCAGCAGCAAGACTAGCGGGAGGACCGGGGAGCTGTTTTTT.

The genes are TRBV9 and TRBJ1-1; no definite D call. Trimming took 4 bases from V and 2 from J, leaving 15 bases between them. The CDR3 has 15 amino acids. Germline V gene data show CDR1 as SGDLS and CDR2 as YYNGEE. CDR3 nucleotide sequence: TGTGCCAGCAGCACAAGCGGAGTGTTTAACACTGAAGCTTTCTTT. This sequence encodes CASSTSGVFNTEAFF.

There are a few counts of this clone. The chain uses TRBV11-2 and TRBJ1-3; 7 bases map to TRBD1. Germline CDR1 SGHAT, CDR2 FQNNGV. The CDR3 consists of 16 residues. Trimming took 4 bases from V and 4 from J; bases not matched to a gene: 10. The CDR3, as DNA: TGTGCCAGCAGCTCCATAAGGGGGCGCTTGGGAAACACCATATATTTT. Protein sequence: CASSSIRGRLGNTIYF.

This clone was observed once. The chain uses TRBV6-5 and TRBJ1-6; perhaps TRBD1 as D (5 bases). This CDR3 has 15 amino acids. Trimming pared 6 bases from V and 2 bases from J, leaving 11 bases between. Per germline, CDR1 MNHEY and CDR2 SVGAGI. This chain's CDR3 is CASSRQSTYNSPLHF. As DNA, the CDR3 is TGTGCCAGCAGCCGACAGAGCACCTATAATTCACCCCTCCACTTT.

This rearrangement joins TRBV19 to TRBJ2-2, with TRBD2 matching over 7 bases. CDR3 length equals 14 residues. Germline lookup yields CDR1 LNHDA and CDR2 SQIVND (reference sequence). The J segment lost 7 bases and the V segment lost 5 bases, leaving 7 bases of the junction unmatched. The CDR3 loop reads CASSPAGDIGELFF. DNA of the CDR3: TGTGCCAGTAGTCCGGCGGGAGATATCGGGGAGCTGTTTTTT.

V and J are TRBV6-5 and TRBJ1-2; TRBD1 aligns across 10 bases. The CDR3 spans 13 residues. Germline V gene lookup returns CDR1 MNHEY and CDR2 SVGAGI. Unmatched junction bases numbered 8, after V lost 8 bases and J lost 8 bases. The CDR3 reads CASGQTGGQGYTF. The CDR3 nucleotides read TGTGCCAGCGGCCAGACAGGGGGCCAAGGCTACACCTTC.

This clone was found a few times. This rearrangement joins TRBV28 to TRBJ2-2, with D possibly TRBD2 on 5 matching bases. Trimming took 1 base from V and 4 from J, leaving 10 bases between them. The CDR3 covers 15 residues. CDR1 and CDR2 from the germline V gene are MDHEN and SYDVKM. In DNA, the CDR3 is TGTGCCAGCAGTTTATTCGGAGGAGGCACCGGGGAGCTGTTTTTT. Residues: CASSLFGGGTGELFF.

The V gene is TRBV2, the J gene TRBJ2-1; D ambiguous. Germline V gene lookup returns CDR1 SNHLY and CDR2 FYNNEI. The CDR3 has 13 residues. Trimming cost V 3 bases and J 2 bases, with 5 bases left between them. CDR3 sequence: CASSDRAYNEQFF. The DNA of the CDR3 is TGTGCCAGCAGTGACCGCGCCTACAATGAGCAGTTCTTC.